One and the same sample provided the 27 T cell receptor beta chains below, sequenced in a study of CD8 T cells in Susac syndrome. cDNA came from about 0.5 to 1 ug RNA primed by random hexamers. TCRdb independently ran MiXCR on the immunoSEQ multiplex PCR reads; one entry per CDR3 protein. Of 45,000 to 60,000 distinct CDR3 sequences listed, 80% to 95% were seen once; the top ten hold around 0.43%. Material: CD8+ T cells from PBMCs. The receptors come from a human donor in good health.

This sequence joins TRBV10-1 and TRBJ2-1; a weak D match, TRBD1 (5 bases). CDR1 is WNHNN and CDR2 is SYGVQD in the germline V gene (reference sequence). This CDR3 has 13 amino acids. V shed 0 bases and J shed 8 bases, with 8 bases lying between them. CDR3 bases: TGCGCCAGCAGTGAGTCTCAGGGCGATGAGCAGTTCTTC. It translates to CASSESQGDEQFF.

V usage is TRBV29-1 and J usage is TRBJ1-1; D is possibly TRBD1 (6 bases). The ends were cut back, 1 base at V and 0 bases at J, with 12 bases in the middle. The germline gives CDR1 SQVTM, CDR2 ANQGSEA. The length of the CDR3 is 15 residues. The CDR3 nucleotides are TGCAGCGTTGAAGGCCTACAGGGACTGAACACTGAAGCTTTCTTT. Encoded protein: CSVEGLQGLNTEAFF.

This clonotype was detected once. The chain recombines TRBV7-2 with TRBJ1-5; D unresolved. Germline V gives CDR1 SGHTA, CDR2 FQGNSA. The CDR3 consists of 12 residues. Trimming pared 4 bases from V and 9 bases from J, leaving 10 bases between. CDR3 DNA: TGTGCCAGCAGCTCCTGGATGGGGCCCCAGCATTTT. Protein: CASSSWMGPQHF.

The CDR3 here is CASGKPNEQFF. CDR3 DNA: TGTGCCAGCGGCAAGCCCAATGAGCAGTTCTTC. The V gene is TRBV13, the J gene TRBJ2-1; D not resolved. Germline loops: CDR1 PRHDT, CDR2 FYEKMQ (reference sequence). Trimming removed 8 bases from V and 6 bases from J, with 8 bases in between. There are 11 residues in the CDR3.

About this clonotype: At one of its ends the junction is not consistent with the germline gene, which may arise from a read error. The V and J genes are TRBV5-6 and TRBJ1-1, with D possibly matching TRBD1 (5 bases). This CDR3 is built from 16 residues. The germline gives CDR1 SGHDT, CDR2 YYEEEE. The CDR3 DNA reads TGTGCCAGCTGCTTGGGGGGGGTTTTAGGGCCCACTGAAGCTTTCTTT. It yields the protein CASCLGGVLGPTEAFF.

The chain links TRBV7-8 to TRBJ1-1; the D gene is possibly TRBD1 (5 bases). V lost 2 bases to trimming and J lost 0 bases, with 13 bases between them. The CDR3 runs 16 residues. The germline gives CDR1 SGHVS, CDR2 FQNEAQ. CDR3 sequence reads: CASSLTGLDMNTEAFF. CDR3 sequence (DNA): TGTGCCAGCAGCTTAACGGGACTAGATATGAACACTGAAGCTTTCTTT. Full variable domain (remainder filled in from reference TRBV7-8 and TRBJ1-1): GAGVSQSPRYKVAKRGQDVALRCDPISGHVSLFWYQQALGQGPEFLTYFQNEAQLDKSGLPSDRFFAERPEGSVSTLKIQRTQQEDSAVYLCASSLTGLDMNTEAFFGQGTRLTVV.

In its sample, this clonotype was seen once. The chain employs TRBV4-3 and TRBJ2-1; TRBD2 agrees at 13 bases. Germline V gene lookup returns CDR1 LGHNA and CDR2 YSLEER. V lost 0 bases to trimming and J lost 9 bases; unmatched junction nucleotides: 17. CDR3 size: 20 residues. The CDR3 reads CASSQDRQRAGLAGASEQFF. The CDR3, as DNA: TGCGCCAGCAGCCAAGATCGTCAGCGTGCTGGACTAGCGGGAGCTAGTGAGCAGTTCTTC.

This chain uses TRBV28 with TRBJ1-1; 8 nucleotides agree with TRBD1. With V trimmed by 2 bases and J by 4 bases, 3 bases remained unmatched. Germline loops: CDR1 MDHEN, CDR2 SYDVKM. CDR3 size: 14 residues. The CDR3 DNA reads TGTGCCAGCAGTTTAGACGACAGGGGCACTGAAGCTTTCTTT. It is translated as CASSLDDRGTEAFF. Full variable domain (remainder filled in from reference TRBV28 and TRBJ1-1): DVKVTQSSRYLVKRTGEKVFLECVQDMDHENMFWYRQDPGLGLRLIYFSYDVKMKEKGDIPEGYSVSREKKERFSLILESASTNQTSMYLCASSLDDRGTEAFFGQGTRLTVV.

This sequence joins TRBV5-6 and TRBJ2-3; the D is unclear. Germline lookup yields CDR1 SGHDT and CDR2 YYEEEE. V lost 0 bases, J lost 6 bases, and 8 bases lay in between. CDR3 length: 13 residues. CDR3 region: CASSLAPGDTQYF. Here the CDR3 DNA reads TGTGCCAGCAGCTTGGCCCCCGGGGATACGCAGTATTTT.

This chain uses TRBV5-1 with TRBJ2-1; tentatively, D is TRBD1 or TRBD2 (6 bases each). Deletions cut 1 base from V and 3 bases from J, with 11 bases between. Germline-derived CDR1 and CDR2 are SGHRS and YFSETQ. The CDR3 sequence is 15 residues long. The CDR3 region has the DNA TGCGCCAGCAGCTTGATCGGGGGCGACTACAATGAGCAGTTCTTC. Translation: CASSLIGGDYNEQFF.

V usage is TRBV12-3 or TRBV12-4 and J usage is TRBJ1-2, with no clear D. V was clipped by 0 bases and J by 6 bases, with 8 bases between them. This CDR3 region has 13 residues. CDR3 residues: CASSLAQRDGYTF. CDR3 bases: TGTGCCAGCAGTTTAGCCCAGCGGGATGGCTACACCTTC.

The chain couples TRBV19 to TRBJ2-7, with D uncertain. From germline, CDR1 is LNHDA and CDR2 SQIVND (reference sequence). V was trimmed by 5 bases and J by 3 bases, leaving 8 bases between them. This CDR3 comprises 12 residues. CDR3 loop: CASSGLGYEQYF. For the CDR3, the DNA is TGTGCCAGTAGTGGATTGGGCTACGAGCAGTACTTC.

This clonotype has just one count. V gene TRBV5-1 combines with J gene TRBJ1-2; unclear D gene. V shed 0 bases and J shed 0 bases, with 6 bases lying between them. Germline V gene lookup returns CDR1 SGHRS and CDR2 YFSETQ. The CDR3 sequence is 14 residues long. The CDR3 coding sequence is TGCGCCAGCAGCTTGGCGAGAGCTAACTATGGCTACACCTTC. It specifies CASSLARANYGYTF.

The rearrangement uses TRBV6-5 and TRBJ2-7, with a possible D match to TRBD2 (6 bases). V gave up 0 bases and J gave up 5 bases, with 17 bases separating them. CDR1 is MNHEY, CDR2 SVGAGI, per germline. The CDR3 is 16 residues long. This chain's CDR3 is CASSYSRGRDRDEQYF. DNA for the CDR3: TGTGCCAGCAGTTACTCGCGGGGCCGTGATCGGGACGAGCAGTACTTC.

The V call is TRBV18, the J call TRBJ2-7; 10 bases line up with TRBD1. The length of the CDR3 is 16 residues. The germline V gene encodes CDR1 KGHSH and CDR2 LQKENI. The V and J ends lost 2 bases and 6 bases, in that order; junction bases with no gene match: 10. CDR3 nucleotide sequence: TGTGCCAGCTCACCATTTAGGGGACAGGGGCCTGGCGAGCAGTACTTC. This codes for CASSPFRGQGPGEQYF.

The chain combines TRBV29-1 with TRBJ2-3; D assignment may be TRBD1 or TRBD2 (5 bases each). Germline CDR1 is SQVTM and CDR2 is ANQGSEA. Trimming cost V 4 bases and J 6 bases, with 20 bases left between them. The CDR3 covers 15 residues. CDR3 in DNA: TGCAGCGTTGCTAATCGGGACCAAGGAATGGATACGCAGTATTTT. Translated: CSVANRDQGMDTQYF.

This chain links TRBV10-3 with TRBJ2-7, with a tentative D call TRBD2 (6 bases). The germline V gene encodes CDR1 ENHRY and CDR2 SYGVKD. The CDR3 has 14 residues. V lost 2 bases to trimming and J lost 3 bases, with 11 bases between them. The CDR3 bases are TGTGCCATCAGTGAGCGGCGGGGAGACTACGAGCAGTACTTC. This sequence encodes CAISERRGDYEQYF.

V is TRBV2 and J is TRBJ2-5; 7 bases line up with TRBD1. This CDR3 region has 15 residues. CDR1 SNHLY and CDR2 FYNNEI come from the germline V gene. V shed 8 bases, J shed 1 base, and the junction held 10 bases outside the gene matches. Here the CDR3 reads CASLPGQTFQETQYF. DNA of the CDR3: TGTGCCAGCCTCCCGGGACAGACATTCCAAGAGACCCAGTACTTC.

The chain is built from TRBV30 and TRBJ2-2, with D uncertain. The germline gives CDR1 GTSNPN, CDR2 SVGIG (reference sequence). V was shortened by 7 bases and J by 7 bases, with 10 bases between the two germline ends. The CDR3 consists of 11 residues. In nucleotides, the CDR3 is TGTGCCTTGGATCGCTACGGGGAGCTGTTTTTT. Amino acids: CALDRYGELFF.

V is TRBV7-8 and J is TRBJ1-5; D is ambiguous. The V gene lost 5 bases and the J gene lost 0 bases, with 14 bases spanning the gap. CDR3 length: 16 amino acids. The V gene's germline CDR1 is SGHVS and CDR2 FQNEAQ. CDR3 nucleotides: TGTGCCAGCAGCGATTTAGGAATAAGTAGCAATCAGCCCCAGCATTTT. Protein sequence: CASSDLGISSNQPQHF.

The chain combines TRBV7-9 with TRBJ1-1; no definite D call. This CDR3 is built from 12 residues. Germline values: CDR1 SEHNR, CDR2 FQNEAQ (reference sequence). The ends were cut back, 5 bases at V and 7 bases at J, with 11 bases in the middle. The CDR3 sequence is CASSLGRFEAFF. CDR3 nucleotide sequence: TGTGCCAGCAGCCTTGGACGGTTTGAAGCTTTCTTT. The full variable domain, rest sourced from reference TRBV7-9 and TRBJ1-1, is DTGVSQNPRHKITKRGQNVTFRCDPISEHNRLYWYRQTLGQGPEFLTYFQNEAQLEKSRLLSDRFSAERPKGSFSTLEIQRTEQGDSAMYLCASSLGRFEAFFGQGTRLTVV.

The chain joins TRBV5-1 to TRBJ2-5, with TRBD1 matching 9 bases. The germline gives CDR1 SGHRS, CDR2 YFSETQ. Trimming at V came to 3 bases and at J to 2 bases, leaving 2 bases not matched to a gene. The CDR3 has 14 amino acids. CDR3 amino acids: CASSSGQGQETQYF. DNA of the CDR3: TGCGCCAGCAGCTCGGGACAGGGACAAGAGACCCAGTACTTC.

The V call is TRBV19, the J call TRBJ1-1; a possible D gene is TRBD1 (5 bases). CDR1 is LNHDA, CDR2 SQIVND, per germline (reference sequence). The length of the CDR3 is 13 residues. Between the trimmed V and J ends, which lost 5 bases and 5 bases, there was a span of 12 bases. This CDR3 reads CASSAGVGTEAFF. For the CDR3, the DNA is TGTGCCAGTAGTGCGGGGGTAGGTACTGAAGCTTTCTTT.

The V call is TRBV5-1, the J call TRBJ2-3, with D possibly matching TRBD2 (6 bases). The germline V and J ends were trimmed by 5 bases and 0 bases, with 22 bases remaining between them. The length of the CDR3 is 18 residues. The germline V gene encodes CDR1 SGHRS and CDR2 YFSETQ. The CDR3 nucleotides read TGCGCCAGCAGATTCACCCTCTATATAGCGGCTAGCACAGATACGCAGTATTTT. Translating gives CASRFTLYIAASTDTQYF.

The CDR3 spells CASSQDRRGREAFF. Written as DNA, the CDR3 is TGTGCCAGCAGCCAAGATCGAAGAGGCAGGGAAGCTTTCTTT. V usage is TRBV3-1 and J usage is TRBJ1-1, with no clear D. This CDR3 comprises 14 residues. Germline values: CDR1 LGHDT, CDR2 YNNKEL (reference sequence). The V end was cut by 0 bases, the J end by 8 bases, with 13 bases between.

DNA of the CDR3: TGTGCCAGCAGCTTATCCTGGCGGAGGACCTACAATGAGCAGTTCTTC. Its translation is CASSLSWRRTYNEQFF. The chain carries TRBV6-2 or TRBV6-3 and TRBJ2-1, with D possibly being TRBD2 (5 bases). The V and J ends lost 6 bases and 2 bases respectively, with 17 bases between them. The CDR3 has 16 amino acids. The germline V gene has CDR1 MNHEY and CDR2 SVGEGT.

The chain links TRBV20-1 to TRBJ2-7, with TRBD2 as a possible D gene (6 bases). Germline CDR1 and CDR2: DFQATT and SNEGSKA (reference sequence). Trimming cost V 4 bases and J 0 bases, with 10 bases left between them. The CDR3 totals 13 residues. DNA for the CDR3: TGCAGTGCTACCTGGCGGGGCTCCTACGAGCAGTACTTC. Translating gives CSATWRGSYEQYF.